This TCR beta chain was recorded in a study of response to subunit inactivated influenza vaccine. The study's findings and limits: Few additional T cells are recruited per seasonal influenza vaccination, authors suggested.

The sample holds many counts of this clonotype. The antigen remains unidentified. TCRdb independently ran MiXCR on the RT-PCR reads; one entry per CDR3 protein. The sample lists 550,000 to 800,000 distinct CDR3 sequences; roughly 14% were seen once. V was clipped by 6 bases and J by 2 bases, with 13 bases between them. This CDR3 spans 14 amino acids. Germline V gene sequence: CDR1 SEHNR, CDR2 FQNEAQ (reference sequence). The sequence was obtained from a man in his forties or fifties who received an inactivated influenza vaccine. The rearrangement links TRBV7-9 to TRBJ1-1, with a weak D call TRBD1 (5 bases). The sample in question was PBMCs from blood, obtained 11 to 12 days after vaccination. The chain's CDR3 is CASSLTGLNTEAFF. The CDR3 DNA reads TGTGCCAGCAGTCTCACGGGGCTAAACACTGAAGCTTTCTTT.